Below, 21 T cell receptor beta chains from the same sample are listed, as sequenced in a study of response to subunit inactivated influenza vaccine. TCRdb ran MiXCR on the RT-PCR reads and lists one entry per CDR3 protein. This sample has roughly 710,000 distinct CDR3 sequences, with approximately 15% found just once. Material: PBMCs from blood, obtained 14 to 15 days before vaccination. These receptors came from a man aged 50-60 years who received an inactivated influenza vaccine.

V and J are TRBV20-1 and TRBJ2-2; 10 bases are shared with TRBD2. Germline loops: CDR1 DFQATT, CDR2 SNEGSKA (reference sequence). CDR3 size: 17 residues. Trimming at V came to 3 bases and at J to 4 bases, leaving 11 bases not matched to a gene. The CDR3 nucleotides are TGCAGTGCTAGCTCCACCGGGACTAGCGCGGCCACCGGGGAGCTGTTTTTT. Translation gives CSASSTGTSAATGELFF.

The chain carries TRBV5-1 and TRBJ1-1; 8 bases agree with TRBD1. Trimming cost V 8 bases and J 3 bases; bases outside gene matches: 6. Germline V CDR1 and CDR2: SGHRS, YFSETQ. The CDR3 extends over 13 amino acids. CDR3 sequence (DNA): TGCGCCAGTTCCAGGGGGCGCGACACTGAAGCTTTCTTT. Its protein is CASSRGRDTEAFF.

This clonotype appeared a few times. The chain combines TRBV18 with TRBJ2-4; D uncertain. The CDR3 totals 14 residues. CDR1 KGHSH and CDR2 LQKENI come from the germline V gene. Trimming took off 4 bases at V and 3 bases at J, with 10 bases between the two ends. CDR3 amino acids: CASSLETFKNIQYF. The CDR3 DNA reads TGTGCCAGCTCACTCGAGACCTTCAAAAACATTCAGTACTTC. The full variable domain, in which reference TRBV18 and TRBJ2-4 provide the parts outside the CDR3, is NAGVMQNPRHLVRRRGQEARLRCSPMKGHSHVYWYRQLPEEGLKFMVYLQKENIIDESGMPKERFSAEFPKEGPSILRIQQVVRGDSAAYFCASSLETFKNIQYFGAGTRLSVL.

V is TRBV29-1 and J is TRBJ1-1; 7 nucleotides line up with TRBD1. The germline gives CDR1 SQVTM, CDR2 ANQGSEA. Trimming removed 4 bases from V and 4 bases from J; junction bases left unmatched: 12. The CDR3 covers 15 residues. In DNA form, the CDR3 reads TGCAGCGTTGTTAACAGGGGTTCGGTTGTCACTGAAGCTTTCTTT. It yields the protein CSVVNRGSVVTEAFF.

Many counts were recorded for this clonotype. The V gene is TRBV7-2, the J gene TRBJ2-7; 8 bases match TRBD1. In germline, CDR1 is SGHTA, CDR2 FQGNSA. The CDR3 spans 14 residues. Germline trimming cut 3 bases from V and 2 bases from J; bases unmatched to any gene: 3. The CDR3 protein is CASSLDRVTYEQYF. The CDR3, as DNA: TGTGCCAGCAGCTTGGACAGGGTCACCTACGAGCAGTACTTC.

In this sample, this clonotype turned up many times. This chain's CDR3 is CSVGLAGRYEQYF. CDR3 nucleotide sequence: TGCAGCGTTGGACTAGCGGGCCGCTACGAGCAGTACTTC. The V gene is TRBV29-1, the J gene TRBJ2-7, with TRBD2 matching 10 bases. Germline loops: CDR1 SQVTM, CDR2 ANQGSEA. After removal of 4 bases from V and 3 bases from J, the junction contained 3 bases not matched to a gene. The CDR3 totals 13 residues.

This clonotype was counted many times. The chain uses TRBV5-1 and TRBJ2-1, with D perhaps TRBD1 (5 bases). Germline CDR1 SGHRS, CDR2 YFSETQ. Trimming removed 1 base from V and 0 bases from J, with 8 bases in between. The CDR3 is 15 residues long. The CDR3 DNA sequence: TGCGCCAGCAGCTTGAAGACAGACTCCTACAATGAGCAGTTCTTC. Its translation is CASSLKTDSYNEQFF.

This clonotype has a count of ten or more. The chain links TRBV6-9 to TRBJ1-1, with no clear D. Trimming left V 9 bases short and J 1 base short, with 6 bases between. The CDR3 has 11 residues. Germline assignment: CDR1 MNHGY and CDR2 SVAAGI. The CDR3 DNA follows: TGTGCCAGGAGGGCGAACACTGAAGCTTTCTTT. Its protein is CARRANTEAFF.

The sample holds a few counts of this clonotype. The chain combines TRBV25-1 with TRBJ1-1, with TRBD1 identical over 10 bases. The V and J ends lost 4 bases and 9 bases, in that order; junction bases with no gene match: 5. Germline V lookup: CDR1 MGHDK, CDR2 SYGVNS. The CDR3 is 13 residues long. In DNA, the CDR3 is TGTGCCAGCAGTGCCCGGGACAGGGGAAAAGCTTTCTTT. This codes for CASSARDRGKAFF.

The V and J genes are TRBV29-1 and TRBJ2-7; 12 nucleotides agree with TRBD1. Germline V gene lookup returns CDR1 SQVTM and CDR2 ANQGSEA. V dropped 4 bases and J dropped 7; count of bases not matched to a gene: 8. This CDR3 spans 14 amino acids. In DNA form, the CDR3 reads TGCAGCGTTGGGGAGGGACAGGGGGCTCGGGAGCAGTACTTC. It translates to CSVGEGQGAREQYF.

This clonotype has more than one count but fewer than ten. This sequence joins TRBV20-1 and TRBJ1-1, with D uncertain. Germline loops: CDR1 DFQATT, CDR2 SNEGSKA (reference sequence). The CDR3 sequence is 13 residues long. Trimming pared 3 bases from V and 4 bases from J, leaving 12 bases between. CDR3 nucleotide sequence: TGCAGTGCTAGTGACTCGGTAACCACTGAAGCTTTCTTT. Amino acids: CSASDSVTTEAFF.

This chain connects TRBV2 to TRBJ2-7, with D uncertain. In germline, CDR1 is SNHLY, CDR2 FYNNEI. The CDR3 totals 12 residues. Trimming shortened V by 5 bases and J by 4 bases, and 9 bases separated the two germline ends. Here the CDR3 reads CASSPQRYEQYF. The CDR3 DNA follows: TGTGCCAGCAGTCCCCAGCGATACGAGCAGTACTTC.

V usage is TRBV5-1 and J usage is TRBJ2-1, with 13 bases fitting TRBD2. The germline V gene has CDR1 SGHRS and CDR2 YFSETQ. The CDR3 runs to 16 residues. Unmatched junction bases numbered 9, after V lost 3 bases and J lost 9 bases. CDR3 coding DNA: TGCGCCAGCAGCTGGACCGGGACTAGCGGGATGGGTGAGCAGTTCTTC. The encoded protein is CASSWTGTSGMGEQFF.

This clonotype was recorded a few times. J is TRBJ2-1 and V is TRBV6-1; TRBD1 might be the D (5 bases). Trimming shortened V by 6 bases and J by 8 bases, and 14 bases separated the two germline ends. The CDR3 is 13 residues long. Germline assignment: CDR1 MNHNS and CDR2 SASEGT. CDR3 amino acids: CASSLRQGDEQFF. DNA of the CDR3: TGTGCCAGCAGCCTACGTCAGGGCGATGAGCAGTTCTTC.

In its sample, this clonotype was seen a few times. V usage is TRBV5-1 and J usage is TRBJ2-1; TRBD2 aligns across 9 bases. The CDR3 runs to 20 residues. The V segment lost 1 base and the J segment 4 bases; nucleotides outside the gene matches: 18. Germline V gives CDR1 SGHRS, CDR2 YFSETQ. CDR3 protein: CASSLRGLLAGGQGYNEQFF. The CDR3 DNA sequence: TGCGCCAGCAGCTTGAGGGGCCTTTTGGCGGGGGGGCAAGGATACAATGAGCAGTTCTTC. The full variable domain, rest sourced from reference TRBV5-1 and TRBJ2-1, is KAGVTQTPRYLIKTRGQQVTLSCSPISGHRSVSWYQQTPGQGLQFLFEYFSETQRNKGNFPGRFSGRQFSNSRSEMNVSTLELGDSALYLCASSLRGLLAGGQGYNEQFFGPGTRLTVL.

The chain employs TRBV5-5 and TRBJ1-1; D unclear. Germline V gene lookup returns CDR1 SGHKS and CDR2 YYEKEE (reference sequence). V shed 0 bases and J shed 0 bases, with 9 bases lying between them. The CDR3 spans 15 residues. The CDR3 region is CASSLAVTMNTEAFF. The CDR3 DNA reads as TGTGCCAGCAGCTTGGCCGTGACTATGAACACTGAAGCTTTCTTT.

Many counts were recorded for this clonotype. This chain links TRBV12-3 or TRBV12-4 with TRBJ2-7; 7 nucleotides line up with TRBD1. There are 15 residues in the CDR3. Trimming removed 3 bases from V and 0 bases from J; junction bases left unmatched: 5. In DNA form, the CDR3 reads TGTGCCAGCAGTTTGACAGGGCTATCCTCCTACGAGCAGTACTTC. This codes for CASSLTGLSSYEQYF.

The V gene is TRBV6-2 or TRBV6-3, the J gene TRBJ2-1; 9 bases fit TRBD2. The CDR3 runs to 15 residues. The J segment lost 8 bases and the V segment lost 4 bases, leaving 9 bases of the junction unmatched. Germline CDR1 MNHEY, CDR2 SVGEGT. CDR3 sequence: CASSWGLAKGDEQFF. The CDR3 DNA follows: TGTGCCAGCAGTTGGGGACTAGCAAAAGGGGATGAGCAGTTCTTC.

This clonotype has a handful of counts. The chain has TRBV11-2 and TRBJ1-1; no clear D. The CDR3 loop spans 15 amino acids. Germline V gene sequence: CDR1 SGHAT, CDR2 FQNNGV. The V end lost 2 bases, the J end lost 4 bases, and 14 bases lay between the germline ends. CDR3 nucleotides: TGTGCCAGCAGCTTAAGCACACTGCACGCCACTGAAGCTTTCTTT. Translated, it gives CASSLSTLHATEAFF.

This clonotype has a handful of counts. The rearrangement joins TRBV4-3 to TRBJ2-1; 7 nucleotides match TRBD1. Germline lookup yields CDR1 LGHNA and CDR2 YSLEER. The ends lost 2 bases at V and 4 bases at J; junction bases unmatched: 5. There are 15 residues in the CDR3. CDR3 sequence: CASSQPGQVYNEQFF. CDR3 bases: TGCGCCAGCAGCCAACCTGGACAGGTGTACAATGAGCAGTTCTTC.

This clonotype came up a few times. This may come from a read error, since a much larger clone is one base off. The chain has TRBV5-6 and TRBJ2-3, with D uncertain. This CDR3 has 13 amino acids. The V end was cut by 3 bases, the J end by 0 bases, with 5 bases between. The germline V gene has CDR1 SGHDT and CDR2 YYEEEE. In nucleotides, the CDR3 is TGTGCCAGCAGCTGGTCTAGCACAGATACGCAGTATTTT. It translates to CASSWSSTDTQYF.